One sample yielded the 10 T cell receptor beta chains listed below, sequenced in a study of somatic mutations in cytotoxic T cells in rheumatoid arthritis. Sequencing was performed with immunoSEQ multiplex PCR; in TCRdb, only in-frame clones are kept and a portion is missing. Of 15,000 to 20,000 clones in the sample, 74% were seen once. The sequenced sample consisted of CD8+ T cells sorted from blood. These receptors were obtained from a man between 60 and 75 years old in good health.

The V call is TRBV9, the J call TRBJ1-5, with D unresolved. Per germline, CDR1 SGDLS and CDR2 YYNGEE. The CDR3 has 13 residues. The V gene lost 4 bases and the J gene lost 5 bases, with 10 bases spanning the gap. The CDR3 sequence is CASSNLIDQPQHF. In nucleotides, the CDR3 is TGTGCCAGCAGCAACTTAATTGATCAGCCCCAGCATTTT.

In its sample, this clone is medium-sized (0.01 to 0.1%). The chain combines TRBV4-1 with TRBJ2-6, with D hard to call. CDR3 length: 15 residues. CDR1 is MGHRA, CDR2 YSYEKL, per germline. V lost 4 bases and J 0 bases, leaving 7 bases between the germline ends. CDR3 region: CASSLDISGANVLTF. CDR3 nucleotide sequence: TGCGCCAGCAGCCTTGACATCTCTGGGGCCAACGTCCTGACTTTC.

The chain uses TRBV15 and TRBJ2-3; the match to TRBD2 covers 7 bases. This CDR3 has 15 residues. The V gene's germline CDR1 is LNHNV and CDR2 YYDKDF (reference sequence). With V trimmed by 7 bases and J by 2 bases, 9 bases remained unmatched. CDR3 in amino acids: CATTPGAGLTDTQYF. CDR3 nucleotides: TGTGCCACCACCCCAGGAGCGGGGCTCACAGATACGCAGTATTTT.

The sample holds one count of this clone. The chain has TRBV7-3 and TRBJ2-1; 8 bases fit TRBD2. V was pared by 5 bases and J by 6 bases, with 12 bases of the junction left unmatched. Germline lookup yields CDR1 SGHTA and CDR2 FQGTGA. This CDR3 comprises 16 residues. The CDR3 sequence is CASSQSPRTSLNEQFF. CDR3 nucleotides: TGTGCCAGCAGCCAGAGTCCACGGACTAGCCTCAATGAGCAGTTCTTC.

This clone showed up just once. This chain links TRBV4-1 with TRBJ2-7; 7 bases are shared with TRBD1. V dropped 1 base and J dropped 4; count of bases not matched to a gene: 16. Germline CDR1 MGHRA, CDR2 YSYEKL. The CDR3 totals 18 residues. The CDR3 DNA follows: TGCGCCAGCAGCCAAGTTATGGGTCCCGGGACAGAGGGATACGAGCAGTACTTC. Amino acids: CASSQVMGPGTEGYEQYF.

The rearrangement joins TRBV7-9 to TRBJ2-3; TRBD1 aligns across 8 bases. V shed 4 bases, J shed 2 bases, and the junction held 8 bases outside the gene matches. Germline CDR1 SEHNR, CDR2 FQNEAQ (reference sequence). The CDR3 consists of 16 residues. The chain's CDR3 is CASSSIDRGLTDTQYF. In nucleotides, the CDR3 is TGTGCCAGCAGCTCGATAGACAGGGGTCTCACAGATACGCAGTATTTT.

This clone has only one observation. The chain recombines TRBV4-1 with TRBJ2-7, with a weak D call TRBD2 (6 bases). The germline V gene has CDR1 MGHRA and CDR2 YSYEKL. The germline V and J ends were trimmed by 1 base and 2 bases, with 15 bases remaining between them. CDR3 length equals 16 residues. The DNA of the CDR3 is TGCGCCAGCAGCCAAGTAGAGAGGGGAGGCGCCTACGAGCAGTACTTC. Protein product: CASSQVERGGAYEQYF.

J is TRBJ2-3 and V is TRBV19; tentatively, D is TRBD2 (5 bases). Germline-derived CDR1 and CDR2 are LNHDA and SQIVND (reference sequence). The ends were cut back, 3 bases at V and 0 bases at J, with 13 bases in the middle. This CDR3 comprises 16 residues. The CDR3 loop is CASSMVAPLSTDTQYF. CDR3 coding DNA: TGTGCCAGTAGTATGGTAGCGCCACTTAGCACAGATACGCAGTATTTT. Together with reference TRBV19 and TRBJ2-3, the CDR3 gives the full variable domain: DGGITQSPKYLFRKEGQNVTLSCEQNLNHDAMYWYRQDPGQGLRLIYYSQIVNDFQKGDIAEGYSVSREKKESFPLTVTSAQKNPTAFYLCASSMVAPLSTDTQYFGPGTRLTVL.

With respect to this clone: Germline is not matched at one junction end, which may reflect a read error. The chain combines TRBV4-1 with TRBJ1-2, with a tentative D call TRBD1 (5 bases). From germline, CDR1 is MGHRA and CDR2 YSYEKL. The CDR3 extends over 14 amino acids. In DNA form, the CDR3 reads TGTGCCAGCAGCCAAGTTGGGGGGGGTGATGGCTACACCTTC. Protein product: CASSQVGGGDGYTF.

In this sample, this clone turned up once. V and J are TRBV2 and TRBJ2-5; TRBD1 might be the D (5 bases). The tail of the sequence fits TRBJ2-7 better, so the J call may be wrong. This CDR3 has 12 amino acids. Germline V CDR1 and CDR2: SNHLY, FYNNEI. CDR3 sequence (DNA): TGTGCCAGCAGTGGATGGGGCGACGAGCAGTACTTC. This codes for CASSGWGDEQYF.